Below are 7 T cell receptor beta chains sequenced from a single sample in a study of early T cells in non-severe SARS-CoV-2 infection. TCRdb re-derived calls from the 5' RACE reads in MiXCR, one entry per CDR3 protein. Here the sample spans tens of thousands of distinct CDR3 sequences, less than 5.5% being singletons. Sequenced material: whole blood. All receptors come from an adult who was a healthcare worker with PCR-confirmed SARS-CoV-2 infection or an uninfected control (not recorded which).

This clonotype was recorded a few times. The rearrangement joins TRBV20-1 to TRBJ1-2; perhaps TRBD1 as D (5 bases). Germline V lookup: CDR1 DFQATT, CDR2 SNEGSKA (reference sequence). The CDR3 has 13 residues. Trimming shortened V by 3 bases and J by 4 bases, and 12 bases separated the two germline ends. CDR3 DNA: TGCAGTGCTAGTATGCCAGGGATCTATGGCTACACCTTC. Translation: CSASMPGIYGYTF.

This clonotype was observed many times. The J gene is TRBJ2-3, the V gene TRBV20-1; the D gene is possibly TRBD2 (6 bases). The ends were cut back, 3 bases at V and 1 base at J, with 14 bases in the middle. The CDR3 loop spans 15 amino acids. In germline, CDR1 is DFQATT, CDR2 SNEGSKA (reference sequence). DNA of the CDR3: TGCAGTGCTAGTCTCGGGGGTCGACGCACAGATACGCAGTATTTT. As protein: CSASLGGRRTDTQYF.

This clonotype was seen only a few times. This chain links TRBV7-2 with TRBJ2-2, with D unclear. Germline loops: CDR1 SGHTA, CDR2 FQGNSA. V was cut by 4 bases and J by 6 bases, with 18 bases left in between. This CDR3 is 16 amino acids long. The CDR3 DNA is TGTGCCAGCAGCTCCCGCCTTAATCGGATCTCCGGGGAGCTGTTTTTT. Protein sequence: CASSSRLNRISGELFF.

This clonotype occurred many times. The chain is built from TRBV9 and TRBJ2-7; no reliable D call. The CDR3 is 13 residues long. From germline, CDR1 is SGDLS and CDR2 YYNGEE. The V and J ends lost 4 bases and 5 bases respectively, with 13 bases between them. CDR3 DNA: TGTGCCAGCAGCACCCGGACGCTAGACGAGCAGTACTTC. Protein product: CASSTRTLDEQYF.

This clonotype was recorded many times. The J gene is TRBJ2-6, the V gene TRBV19, with D possibly being TRBD1 or TRBD2 (5 bases each). The CDR3 contains 18 residues. CDR1 and CDR2 (germline): LNHDA, SQIVND (reference sequence). Between the trimmed V and J ends, which lost 1 base and 0 bases, there was a span of 13 bases. The chain's CDR3 is CASSIVQGAASGANVLTF. DNA for the CDR3: TGTGCCAGTAGTATAGTCCAGGGAGCAGCCTCTGGGGCCAACGTCCTGACTTTC.

The sample holds a few counts of this clonotype. The rearrangement links TRBV24-1 to TRBJ2-1, with D unclear. V was shortened by 6 bases and J by 2 bases, with 7 bases between the two germline ends. Per germline, CDR1 KGHDR and CDR2 SFDVKD. The CDR3 sequence is 13 residues long. The CDR3 reads CATSLATYNEQFF. CDR3 sequence (DNA): TGTGCCACCAGTCTCGCAACCTACAATGAGCAGTTCTTC.

This clonotype has only a few counts. V gene TRBV12-3 or TRBV12-4 combines with J gene TRBJ2-1; no definite D call. Trimming pared 3 bases from V and 4 bases from J, leaving 10 bases between. This CDR3 is built from 14 residues. DNA of the CDR3: TGTGCCAGCAGTTTGTTGACCGGATACAATGAGCAGTTCTTC. It is translated as CASSLLTGYNEQFF.